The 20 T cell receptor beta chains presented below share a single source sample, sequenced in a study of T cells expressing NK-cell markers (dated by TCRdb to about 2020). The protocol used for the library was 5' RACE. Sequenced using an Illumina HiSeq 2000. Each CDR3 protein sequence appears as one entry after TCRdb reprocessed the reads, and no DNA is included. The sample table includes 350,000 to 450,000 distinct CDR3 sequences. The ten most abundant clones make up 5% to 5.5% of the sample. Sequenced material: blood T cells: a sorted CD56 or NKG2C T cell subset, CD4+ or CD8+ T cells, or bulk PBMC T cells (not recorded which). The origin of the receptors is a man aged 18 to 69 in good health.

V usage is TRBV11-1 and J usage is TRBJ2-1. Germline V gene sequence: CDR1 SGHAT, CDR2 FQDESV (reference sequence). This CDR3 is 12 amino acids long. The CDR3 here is CASSSQPTVGFF.

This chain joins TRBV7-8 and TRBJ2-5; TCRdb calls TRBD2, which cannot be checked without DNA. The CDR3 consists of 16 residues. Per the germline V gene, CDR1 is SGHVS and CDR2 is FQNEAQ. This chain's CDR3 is CASSLVVRGRKETQYF.

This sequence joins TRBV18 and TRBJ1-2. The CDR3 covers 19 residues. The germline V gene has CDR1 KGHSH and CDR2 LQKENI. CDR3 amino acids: CASSPQARIKLTVNYGYTF.

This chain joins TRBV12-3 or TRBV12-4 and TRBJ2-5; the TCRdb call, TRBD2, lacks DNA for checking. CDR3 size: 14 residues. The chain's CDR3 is CASTKAGLVETQYF.

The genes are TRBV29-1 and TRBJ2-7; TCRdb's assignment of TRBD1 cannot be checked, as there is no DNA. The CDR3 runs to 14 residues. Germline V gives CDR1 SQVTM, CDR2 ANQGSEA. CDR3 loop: CSVRLGQGPYEQYF.

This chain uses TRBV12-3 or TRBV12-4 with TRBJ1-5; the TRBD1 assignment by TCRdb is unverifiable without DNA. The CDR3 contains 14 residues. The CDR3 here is CASSSQGGNQPQHF.

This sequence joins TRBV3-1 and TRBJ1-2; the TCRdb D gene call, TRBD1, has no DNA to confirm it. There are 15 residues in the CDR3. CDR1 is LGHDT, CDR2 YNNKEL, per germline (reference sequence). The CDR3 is CASSQLDRAGYGYTF.

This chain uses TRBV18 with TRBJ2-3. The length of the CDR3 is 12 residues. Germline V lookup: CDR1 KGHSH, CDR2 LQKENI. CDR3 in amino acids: CASSPVADTQYF.

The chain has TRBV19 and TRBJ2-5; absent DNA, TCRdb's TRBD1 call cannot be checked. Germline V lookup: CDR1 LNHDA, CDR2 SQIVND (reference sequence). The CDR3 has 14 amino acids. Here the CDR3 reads CASSMGSGFETQYF.

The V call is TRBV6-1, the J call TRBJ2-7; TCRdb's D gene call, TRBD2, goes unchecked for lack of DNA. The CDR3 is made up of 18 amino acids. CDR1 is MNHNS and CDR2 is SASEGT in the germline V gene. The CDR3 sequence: CASSEAGRDYYLSYEQYF.

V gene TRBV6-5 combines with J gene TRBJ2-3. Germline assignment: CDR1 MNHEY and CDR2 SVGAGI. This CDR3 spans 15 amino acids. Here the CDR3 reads CASSYARPNTDTQYF.

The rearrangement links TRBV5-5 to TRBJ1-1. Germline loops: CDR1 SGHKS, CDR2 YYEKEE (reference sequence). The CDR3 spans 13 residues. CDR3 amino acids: CASSRVVGTEAFF.

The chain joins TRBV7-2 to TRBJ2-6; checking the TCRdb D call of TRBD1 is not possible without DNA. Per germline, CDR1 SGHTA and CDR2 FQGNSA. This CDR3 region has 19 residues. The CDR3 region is CASSLRGDRGITGANVLTF.

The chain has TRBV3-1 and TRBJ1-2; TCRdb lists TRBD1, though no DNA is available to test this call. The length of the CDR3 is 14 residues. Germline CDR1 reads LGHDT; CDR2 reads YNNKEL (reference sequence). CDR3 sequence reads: CASSQDSGVGGYTF.

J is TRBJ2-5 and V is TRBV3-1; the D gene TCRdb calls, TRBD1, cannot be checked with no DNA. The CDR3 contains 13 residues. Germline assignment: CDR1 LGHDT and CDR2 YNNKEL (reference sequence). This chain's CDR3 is CASSQDRGRDQYF.

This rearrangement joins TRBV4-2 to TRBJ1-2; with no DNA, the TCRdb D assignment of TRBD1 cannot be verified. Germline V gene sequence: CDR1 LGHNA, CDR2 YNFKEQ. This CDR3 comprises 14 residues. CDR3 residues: CASTPTQGHYGYTF.

The CDR3 protein is CASSKVVGDRGSTDTQYF. This chain joins TRBV21-1 and TRBJ2-3; TCRdb returns TRBD1, unconfirmable since there is no DNA. TRBV21-1 is a pseudogene. The CDR3 is 18 residues long.

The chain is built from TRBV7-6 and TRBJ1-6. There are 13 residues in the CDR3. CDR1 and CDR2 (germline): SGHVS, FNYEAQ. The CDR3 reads CASSSMLYSPLHF.

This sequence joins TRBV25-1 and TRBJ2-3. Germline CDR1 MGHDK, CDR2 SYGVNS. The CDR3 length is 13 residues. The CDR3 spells CASRDGFTDTQYF.

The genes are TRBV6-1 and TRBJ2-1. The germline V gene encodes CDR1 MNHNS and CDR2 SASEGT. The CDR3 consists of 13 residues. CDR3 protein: CASRKGPNNEQFF.